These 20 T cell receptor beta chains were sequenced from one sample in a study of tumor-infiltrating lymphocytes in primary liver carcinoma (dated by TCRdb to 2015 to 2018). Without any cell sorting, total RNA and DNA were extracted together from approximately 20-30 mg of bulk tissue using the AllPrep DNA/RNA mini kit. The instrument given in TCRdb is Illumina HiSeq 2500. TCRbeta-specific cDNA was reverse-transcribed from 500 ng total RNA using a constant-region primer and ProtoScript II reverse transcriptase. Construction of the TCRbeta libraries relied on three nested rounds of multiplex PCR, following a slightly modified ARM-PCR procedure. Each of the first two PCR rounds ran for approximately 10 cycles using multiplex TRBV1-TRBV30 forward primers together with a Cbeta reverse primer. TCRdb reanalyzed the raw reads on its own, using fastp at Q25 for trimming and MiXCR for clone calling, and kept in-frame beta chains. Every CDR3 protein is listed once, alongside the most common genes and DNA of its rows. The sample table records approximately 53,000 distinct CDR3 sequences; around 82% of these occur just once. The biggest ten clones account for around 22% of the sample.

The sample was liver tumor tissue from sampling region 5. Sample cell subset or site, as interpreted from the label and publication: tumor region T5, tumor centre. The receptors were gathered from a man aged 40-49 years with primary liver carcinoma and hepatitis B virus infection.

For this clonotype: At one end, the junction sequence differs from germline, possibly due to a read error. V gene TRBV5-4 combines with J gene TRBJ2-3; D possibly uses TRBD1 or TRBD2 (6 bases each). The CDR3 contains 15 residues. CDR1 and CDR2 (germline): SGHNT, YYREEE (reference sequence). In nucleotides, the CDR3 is TGTGTCAGCAGCTTGGGGGGCCCGAACAGGGATACGCAATATTTT. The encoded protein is CVSSLGGPNRDTQYF.

The CDR3 protein is CASTQRGLRVEQYF. The CDR3 nucleotides are TGTGCCAGCACCCAGCGCGGACTCAGGGTCGAGCAGTACTTC. The V call is TRBV6-2 or TRBV6-3, the J call TRBJ2-7; D might be TRBD1 or TRBD2, each matching 5 bases. Germline CDR1 reads MNHEY; CDR2 reads SVGEGT. Trimming stripped 7 bases from V and 6 bases from J, with 19 bases between. The CDR3 has 14 residues.

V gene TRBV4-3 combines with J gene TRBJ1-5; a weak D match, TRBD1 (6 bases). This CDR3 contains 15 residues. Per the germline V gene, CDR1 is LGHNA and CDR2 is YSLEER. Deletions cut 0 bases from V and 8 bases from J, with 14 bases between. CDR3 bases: TGCGCCAGCAGCCAAGATCAGGGAGGGGGAAAGCCCCAGCATTTT. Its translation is CASSQDQGGGKPQHF.

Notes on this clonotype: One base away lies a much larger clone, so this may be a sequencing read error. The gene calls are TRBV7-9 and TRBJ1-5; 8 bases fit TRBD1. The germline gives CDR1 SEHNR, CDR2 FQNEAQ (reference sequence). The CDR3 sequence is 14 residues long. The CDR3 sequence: CASSLAGGDQAQHF. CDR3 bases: TGTGCCAGCAGTTTAGCAGGGGGCGATCAGGCCCAGCATTTT.

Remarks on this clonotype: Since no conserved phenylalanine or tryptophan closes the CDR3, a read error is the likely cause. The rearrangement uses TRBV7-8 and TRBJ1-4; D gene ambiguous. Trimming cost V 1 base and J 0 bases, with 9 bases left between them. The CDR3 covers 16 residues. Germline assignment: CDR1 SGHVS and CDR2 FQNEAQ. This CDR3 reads CASSLGDITTNEKLFL. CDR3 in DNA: TGTGCCAGCAGCTTAGGGGATATTACAACTAATGAAAAACTGTTTCTT.

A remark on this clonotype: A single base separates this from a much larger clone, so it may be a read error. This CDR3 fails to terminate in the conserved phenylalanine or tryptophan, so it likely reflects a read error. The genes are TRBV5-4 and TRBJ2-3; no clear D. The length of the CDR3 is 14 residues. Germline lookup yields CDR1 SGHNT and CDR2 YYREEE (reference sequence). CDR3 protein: CASNLGQITDTQYS. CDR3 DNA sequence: TGTGCCAGCAACTTGGGTCAGATCACAGATACGCAGTATTCT.

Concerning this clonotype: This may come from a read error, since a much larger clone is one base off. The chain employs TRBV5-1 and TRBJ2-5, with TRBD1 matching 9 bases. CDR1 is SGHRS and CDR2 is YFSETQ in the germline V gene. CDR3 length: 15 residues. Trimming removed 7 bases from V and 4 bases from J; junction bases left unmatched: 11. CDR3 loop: CASGGKTGGPETQYF. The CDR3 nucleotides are TGCGCCAGCGGCGGTAAAACAGGGGGCCCAGAGACCCAGTACTTC.

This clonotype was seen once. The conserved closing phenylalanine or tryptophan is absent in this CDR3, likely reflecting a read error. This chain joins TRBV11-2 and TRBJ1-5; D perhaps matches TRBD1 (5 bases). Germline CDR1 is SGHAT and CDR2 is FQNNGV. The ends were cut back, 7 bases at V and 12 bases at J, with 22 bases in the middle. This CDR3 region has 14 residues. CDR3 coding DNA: TGTGCCAGCACCCAAAGAGGACACAATCTAGTCCAGCATTCT. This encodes CASTQRGHNLVQHS.

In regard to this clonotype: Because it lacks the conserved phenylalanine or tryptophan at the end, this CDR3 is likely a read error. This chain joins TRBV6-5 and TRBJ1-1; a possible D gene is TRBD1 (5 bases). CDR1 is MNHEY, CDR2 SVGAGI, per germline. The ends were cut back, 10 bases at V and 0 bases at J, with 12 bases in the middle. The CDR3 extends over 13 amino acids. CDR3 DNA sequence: TGTGCCAACAGGTGGGCTGTGAACACTGAAGCTTTCTCT. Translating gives CANRWAVNTEAFS.

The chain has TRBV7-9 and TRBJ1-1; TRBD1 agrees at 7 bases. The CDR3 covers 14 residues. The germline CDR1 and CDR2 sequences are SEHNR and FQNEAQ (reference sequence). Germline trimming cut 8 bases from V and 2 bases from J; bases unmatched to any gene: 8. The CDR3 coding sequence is TGTGCCAGCGGTTACGGACAGGAAAACACTGAAGCTTTCTTT. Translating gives CASGYGQENTEAFF.

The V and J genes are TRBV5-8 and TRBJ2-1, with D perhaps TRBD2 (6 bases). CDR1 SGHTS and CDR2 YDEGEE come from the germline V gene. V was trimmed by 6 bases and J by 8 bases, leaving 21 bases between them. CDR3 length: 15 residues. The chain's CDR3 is CASIPSVMGGYEQFF. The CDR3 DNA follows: TGTGCCAGCATCCCATCAGTAATGGGAGGCTATGAGCAGTTCTTC.

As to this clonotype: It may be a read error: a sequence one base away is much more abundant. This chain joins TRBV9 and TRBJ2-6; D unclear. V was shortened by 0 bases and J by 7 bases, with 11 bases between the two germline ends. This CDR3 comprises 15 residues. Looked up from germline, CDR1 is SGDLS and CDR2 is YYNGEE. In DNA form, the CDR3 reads TGTGCCAGCAGCGTAGGGACCCACGGAGCCAACGTCCTGACTTTC. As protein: CASSVGTHGANVLTF.

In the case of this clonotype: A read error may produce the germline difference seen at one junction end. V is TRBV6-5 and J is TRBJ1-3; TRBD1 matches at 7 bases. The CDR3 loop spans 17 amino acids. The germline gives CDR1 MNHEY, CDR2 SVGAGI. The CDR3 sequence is CASSPIQGSPSGDTIYF. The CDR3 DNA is TGTGCCAGCAGTCCTATACAGGGGAGCCCCTCTGGAGACACCATATATTTT.

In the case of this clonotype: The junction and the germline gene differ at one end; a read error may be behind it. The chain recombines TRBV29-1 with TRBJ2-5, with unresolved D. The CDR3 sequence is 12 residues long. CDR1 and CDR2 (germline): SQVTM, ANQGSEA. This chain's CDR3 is CGVGAQQETHYF. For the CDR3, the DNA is TGCGGCGTTGGAGCGCAGCAAGAGACCCATTACTTC.

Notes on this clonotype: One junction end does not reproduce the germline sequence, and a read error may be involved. For the CDR3, the DNA is TGTGCCAGCAGGCCTAGCTCAATCCAGGGCACTGGGCGGGAGACCCAGTATTTC. Amino acid sequence: CASRPSSIQGTGRETQYF. This rearrangement joins TRBV11-2 to TRBJ2-5, with TRBD2 matching over 7 bases. This CDR3 has 18 amino acids. Germline V gene lookup returns CDR1 SGHAT and CDR2 FQNNGV.

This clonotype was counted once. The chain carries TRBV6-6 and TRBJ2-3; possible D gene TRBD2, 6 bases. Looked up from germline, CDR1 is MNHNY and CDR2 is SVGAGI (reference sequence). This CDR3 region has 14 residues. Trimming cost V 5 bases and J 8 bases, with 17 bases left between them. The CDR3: CASSRTSQGGTQYF. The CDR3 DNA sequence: TGTGCCAGCAGTCGTACTAGCCAGGGAGGTACGCAGTATTTT.

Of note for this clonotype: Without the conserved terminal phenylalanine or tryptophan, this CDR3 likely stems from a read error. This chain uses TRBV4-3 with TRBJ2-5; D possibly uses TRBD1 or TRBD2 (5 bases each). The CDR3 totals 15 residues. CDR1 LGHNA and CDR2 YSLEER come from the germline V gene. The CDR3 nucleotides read TGCGCCAGCAGCCAAGAGGGACCGCCGTCTGAGATCCAGTACTTA. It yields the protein CASSQEGPPSEIQYL.

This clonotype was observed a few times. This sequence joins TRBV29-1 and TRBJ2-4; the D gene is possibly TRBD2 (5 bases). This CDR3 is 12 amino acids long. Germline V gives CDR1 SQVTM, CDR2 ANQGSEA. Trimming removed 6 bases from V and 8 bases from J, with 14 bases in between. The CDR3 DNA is TGCAGCGTAATCCACGGGCGGGACATTCAGTACTTC. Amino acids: CSVIHGRDIQYF.

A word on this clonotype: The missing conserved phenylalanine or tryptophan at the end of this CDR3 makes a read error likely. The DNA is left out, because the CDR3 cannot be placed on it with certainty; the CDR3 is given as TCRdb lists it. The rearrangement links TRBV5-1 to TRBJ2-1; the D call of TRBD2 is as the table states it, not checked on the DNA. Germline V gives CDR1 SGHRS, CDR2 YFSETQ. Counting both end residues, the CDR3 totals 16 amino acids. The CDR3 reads CASSVSSGSSYNERFL.

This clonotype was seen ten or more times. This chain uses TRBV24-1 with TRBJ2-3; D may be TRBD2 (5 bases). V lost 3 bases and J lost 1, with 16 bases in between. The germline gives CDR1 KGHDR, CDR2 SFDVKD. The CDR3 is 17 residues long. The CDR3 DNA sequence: TGTGCCACCAGTGATCCGGGATCAACCGCGGGCACAGATACGCAGTATTTT. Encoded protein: CATSDPGSTAGTDTQYF.